This is a list of T cell receptor beta chains from one sample in a study of T cells in localized non-small cell lung cancer. Assay: immunoSEQ multiplex PCR; the TCRdb copy retains only in-frame clones and omits some. The table shows 38,000 or so clones, with 80% to 85% occurring only once. Sequencing used peripheral blood mononuclear cells, obtained before any cancer treatment. The receptors here all came from a male donor older than 55 with stage II lung adenocarcinoma. CDR3s include the opening cysteine and the closing phenylalanine or tryptophan. Fields, in order: clone size, D gene, J gene, V gene, CDR3 DNA, CDR3 protein. The D gene is left open where the match is weak. Only part of the rows carry a size: once, few, many, or a class if the clone is expanded.

clone_size: once; d_call: .; j_call: TRBJ1-6; v_call: TRBV25-1; cdr3_nt: TGTGCCAGCAGAAAACCAGGGTCCTATAATTCACCCCTCCACTTT; cdr3_aa: CASRKPGSYNSPLHF
clone_size: .; d_call: TRBD2; j_call: TRBJ2-3; v_call: TRBV9; cdr3_nt: TGTGCCAGCAGCGCTAGCGGGATAAGCACAGATACGCAGTATTTT; cdr3_aa: CASSASGISTDTQYF
clone_size: .; d_call: TRBD1; j_call: TRBJ1-4; v_call: TRBV19; cdr3_nt: TGTGCCAGTAGTAGAACCGACAGGGGGCATGAAAAACTGTTTTTT; cdr3_aa: CASSRTDRGHEKLFF
clone_size: .; d_call: .; j_call: TRBJ1-1; v_call: TRBV14; cdr3_nt: TGTGCCAGCAGTTTGGGCGGGGCAGCTGAAGCTTTCTTT; cdr3_aa: CASSLGGAAEAFF
clone_size: .; d_call: .; j_call: TRBJ1-5; v_call: TRBV5-1; cdr3_nt: TGCGCCAGCAGCTTCGGCCCCCTGGGCAATCAGCCCCAGCATTTT; cdr3_aa: CASSFGPLGNQPQHF
clone_size: once; d_call: TRBD1; j_call: TRBJ2-6; v_call: TRBV6-1; cdr3_nt: TGTGCCAGCACCCTGACAGGGGTCGGGGCCAACGTCCTGACTTTC; cdr3_aa: CASTLTGVGANVLTF
clone_size: .; d_call: .; j_call: TRBJ1-1; v_call: TRBV2; cdr3_nt: TGTGCCAGCAGTAAAAGACAGTTCAACACTGAAGCTTTCTTT; cdr3_aa: CASSKRQFNTEAFF
clone_size: .; d_call: .; j_call: TRBJ1-4; v_call: TRBV30; cdr3_nt: TGTGCCTGGAGTAAAGGGTCGGATACTAATGAAAAACTGTTTTTT; cdr3_aa: CAWSKGSDTNEKLFF
clone_size: .; d_call: .; j_call: TRBJ2-3; v_call: TRBV19; cdr3_nt: TGTGCCAGTAGGGGCACAGCCACAGATACGCAGTATTTT; cdr3_aa: CASRGTATDTQYF
clone_size: .; d_call: .; j_call: TRBJ2-1; v_call: TRBV11-2; cdr3_nt: TGTGCCAGCAGCTCTAGTCGTGGGGCTGAGCAGTTCTTC; cdr3_aa: CASSSSRGAEQFF
clone_size: .; d_call: .; j_call: TRBJ2-4; v_call: TRBV14; cdr3_nt: TGTGCCAGCAGCCAAGTCACCGGGGTACGGGGCAAAAACATTCAGTACTTC; cdr3_aa: CASSQVTGVRGKNIQYF
clone_size: .; d_call: .; j_call: TRBJ2-3; v_call: TRBV10-3; cdr3_nt: TGTGCCATCACAGAGCGTAATGTCGGAGATACGCAGTATTTT; cdr3_aa: CAITERNVGDTQYF
clone_size: .; d_call: TRBD1; j_call: TRBJ2-1; v_call: TRBV18; cdr3_nt: TGTGCCAGCTCGCCGAGGGACAGGGAAGTATTACTACAGTTCTTC; cdr3_aa: CASSPRDREVLLQFF
clone_size: .; d_call: TRBD2; j_call: TRBJ2-7; v_call: TRBV2; cdr3_nt: TGTGCCAGCAGGGGGGGGACTAGCGGGAGTTACGAGCAGTACTTC; cdr3_aa: CASRGGTSGSYEQYF
clone_size: once; d_call: .; j_call: TRBJ1-1; v_call: TRBV7-2; cdr3_nt: TGTGCCAGCAGCCCTCGACAGAACACTGAAGCTTTCTTT; cdr3_aa: CASSPRQNTEAFF
clone_size: .; d_call: .; j_call: TRBJ1-1; v_call: TRBV7-2; cdr3_nt: TGCGCCAGCAGCCCCGGGGCAGTGGACACTGAAGCTTTCTTT; cdr3_aa: CASSPGAVDTEAFF
clone_size: .; d_call: TRBD1; j_call: TRBJ2-1; v_call: TRBV29-1; cdr3_nt: TGCAGCGTTGACTACAGGGGTGAGCAGTTCTTC; cdr3_aa: CSVDYRGEQFF
clone_size: few; d_call: TRBD1; j_call: TRBJ1-1; v_call: TRBV10-3; cdr3_nt: TGTGCCATCAGTGAGAATATAGGGGGCGGGACAGTTGAAGCTTTCTTT; cdr3_aa: CAISENIGGGTVEAFF
clone_size: once; d_call: .; j_call: TRBJ1-2; v_call: TRBV28; cdr3_nt: TGTGCCAGCAGTTCCGGGCGACCATCCTACACCTTC; cdr3_aa: CASSSGRPSYTF
clone_size: few; d_call: .; j_call: TRBJ2-2; v_call: TRBV7-2; cdr3_nt: TGTGCCAGCAGCTGGCCCCCGGGGACGACTCTTCCAGCCGGGGAGCTGTTTTTT; cdr3_aa: CASSWPPGTTLPAGELFF
clone_size: once; d_call: TRBD1; j_call: TRBJ1-5; v_call: TRBV28; cdr3_nt: TGTGCCAGCACCGGGACAGTCCAAAGGAGCAATCAGCCCCAGCATTTT; cdr3_aa: CASTGTVQRSNQPQHF
clone_size: few; d_call: .; j_call: TRBJ1-5; v_call: TRBV10-3; cdr3_nt: TGTGCCATCAGTGTTGAAGGGAACAATCAGCCCCAGCATTTT; cdr3_aa: CAISVEGNNQPQHF
clone_size: .; d_call: .; j_call: TRBJ2-3; v_call: TRBV6-4; cdr3_nt: TGTGCCAGTAGAATCCTAGCAGCTAGCACAGATACGCAGTATTTT; cdr3_aa: CASRILAASTDTQYF
clone_size: once; d_call: TRBD2; j_call: TRBJ2-1; v_call: TRBV4-3; cdr3_nt: TGCGCCAGCAGCCGAAGGACTAGCGAAAATGAGCAGTTCTTC; cdr3_aa: CASSRRTSENEQFF
clone_size: .; d_call: .; j_call: TRBJ2-7; v_call: TRBV20-1; cdr3_nt: TGCAGTGCTAGAGTGGGCGAGCAGTACTTC; cdr3_aa: CSARVGEQYF
clone_size: .; d_call: .; j_call: TRBJ1-1; v_call: TRBV9; cdr3_nt: TGTGCCAGCAGCGTCCGTATAGGAGGTGAAGCTTTCTTT; cdr3_aa: CASSVRIGGEAFF
clone_size: .; d_call: .; j_call: TRBJ1-1; v_call: TRBV4-1; cdr3_nt: .; cdr3_aa: CASSQVGTGSTFF
clone_size: .; d_call: TRBD1; j_call: TRBJ2-7; v_call: TRBV18; cdr3_nt: TGTGCCAGCTCCGAACAAGGGGGCGGATACGAGCAGTACTTC; cdr3_aa: CASSEQGGGYEQYF
clone_size: .; d_call: .; j_call: TRBJ2-2; v_call: TRBV19; cdr3_nt: TGTGCCAGGAATGACCCCGGCCAGGGTCGGTTAGGGGAGCTGTTTTTT; cdr3_aa: CARNDPGQGRLGELFF
clone_size: .; d_call: TRBD2; j_call: TRBJ2-3; v_call: TRBV19; cdr3_nt: TGTGCCAGTATGAGGCGGGAGGGCCAGGGTACAGATACGCAGTATTTT; cdr3_aa: CASMRREGQGTDTQYF
clone_size: few; d_call: .; j_call: TRBJ2-7; v_call: TRBV18; cdr3_nt: TGTGCCAGCTCACCAGATCTCTACGAGCAGTACTTC; cdr3_aa: CASSPDLYEQYF
clone_size: .; d_call: .; j_call: TRBJ2-3; v_call: TRBV5-1; cdr3_nt: TGCGCCAGCAGCTTGGATGGCACACCTAGCACAGATACGCAGTATTTT; cdr3_aa: CASSLDGTPSTDTQYF
clone_size: .; d_call: .; j_call: TRBJ2-5; v_call: TRBV11-2; cdr3_nt: TGTGCCAGCAGCTCGGGGGCACAGGAGACCCAGTACTTC; cdr3_aa: CASSSGAQETQYF
clone_size: .; d_call: .; j_call: TRBJ1-1; v_call: TRBV5-1; cdr3_nt: TGCGCCAGCAGCTTGGATTTGGGCTTTCAGGTGGCGAACACTGAAGCTTTCTTT; cdr3_aa: CASSLDLGFQVANTEAFF
clone_size: .; d_call: .; j_call: TRBJ2-3; v_call: TRBV5-1; cdr3_nt: TGCGCCAGCAGCGCGCGGTACACAGATACGCAGTATTTT; cdr3_aa: CASSARYTDTQYF
clone_size: .; d_call: .; j_call: TRBJ2-3; v_call: TRBV6-5; cdr3_nt: TGTGCCAGCAGTCGGGGGGATACGCAGTATTTT; cdr3_aa: CASSRGDTQYF
clone_size: .; d_call: .; j_call: TRBJ2-7; v_call: TRBV29-1; cdr3_nt: TGCAGCATACGGGACACAACCACCTACGAGCAGTACTTC; cdr3_aa: CSIRDTTTYEQYF
clone_size: .; d_call: .; j_call: TRBJ2-3; v_call: TRBV18; cdr3_nt: TGTGCCAGCTCACCACCGGGGGGGCTTGGCACAGATACGCAGTATTTT; cdr3_aa: CASSPPGGLGTDTQYF
clone_size: .; d_call: TRBD2; j_call: TRBJ2-4; v_call: TRBV2; cdr3_nt: TGTGCCAGCAGCGATAGGAGGACTCGCGCGGGGGACATTCAGTACTTC; cdr3_aa: CASSDRRTRAGDIQYF
clone_size: .; d_call: TRBD1; j_call: TRBJ1-5; v_call: TRBV19; cdr3_nt: TGTGCCAGTAGTCCTGGGACAGACAATCAGCCCCAGCATTTT; cdr3_aa: CASSPGTDNQPQHF
clone_size: .; d_call: .; j_call: TRBJ2-2; v_call: TRBV7-9; cdr3_nt: TGTGCCAGTCCCTTGATGGGGGGCTCGAACACCGGGGAGCTGTTTTTT; cdr3_aa: CASPLMGGSNTGELFF
clone_size: few; d_call: .; j_call: TRBJ2-7; v_call: TRBV5-8; cdr3_nt: TGTGCCAGCAGCACTCCCGGGACTCCGCCCTACGAGCAGTACTTC; cdr3_aa: CASSTPGTPPYEQYF
clone_size: .; d_call: .; j_call: TRBJ1-5; v_call: TRBV5-6; cdr3_nt: TGTGCCAGCACCCCAGGGACGGGCATAAATCAGCCCCAGCATTTT; cdr3_aa: CASTPGTGINQPQHF
clone_size: .; d_call: .; j_call: TRBJ2-2; v_call: TRBV21-1; cdr3_nt: TGTGCCAGGAGATCCATCCGGGACATGGGAACCGGGGAGCTGTTTTTT; cdr3_aa: CARRSIRDMGTGELFF
clone_size: .; d_call: .; j_call: TRBJ1-3; v_call: TRBV30; cdr3_nt: TGTGCCTGGAGATTAGGCAATGGAAACACCATATATTTT; cdr3_aa: CAWRLGNGNTIYF
clone_size: few; d_call: .; j_call: TRBJ1-1; v_call: TRBV19; cdr3_nt: TGTGCCAGTAGTCAATTAGGACAAACGAACACTGAAGCTTTCTTT; cdr3_aa: CASSQLGQTNTEAFF
clone_size: .; d_call: .; j_call: TRBJ2-2; v_call: TRBV6-5; cdr3_nt: TGTGCCAGCAGTTTACGACAGGGGGAGCTGTTTTTT; cdr3_aa: CASSLRQGELFF
clone_size: once; d_call: .; j_call: TRBJ2-7; v_call: TRBV30; cdr3_nt: TGTGCCTGGAGTCTACATTCCGGGATCGAGCAGTACTTC; cdr3_aa: CAWSLHSGIEQYF
clone_size: .; d_call: .; j_call: TRBJ2-7; v_call: TRBV9; cdr3_nt: TGTGCCAGCAGCGTAGGTCTCGGGGCCAAATCCGAGCAGTACTTC; cdr3_aa: CASSVGLGAKSEQYF
clone_size: once; d_call: .; j_call: TRBJ1-1; v_call: TRBV4-1; cdr3_nt: TGCGCCAGCAGCCAAGTAAAGGTCTACCCCGGGGATGAAGCTTTCTTT; cdr3_aa: CASSQVKVYPGDEAFF
clone_size: .; d_call: TRBD1; j_call: TRBJ1-2; v_call: TRBV27; cdr3_nt: TGTGCCAGCAGTATGACAGGGGGCTCTGGCTACACCTTC; cdr3_aa: CASSMTGGSGYTF
clone_size: .; d_call: TRBD1; j_call: TRBJ1-5; v_call: TRBV4-2; cdr3_nt: TGTGCCAGCAGCCCATTCGTACAGGGGAATGTAGAACAGCCCCAGCATTTT; cdr3_aa: CASSPFVQGNVEQPQHF
clone_size: .; d_call: TRBD1; j_call: TRBJ1-2; v_call: TRBV27; cdr3_nt: TGTGCCAGCAGTTTCTTGGACAGGTTGGGCTATGGCTACACCTTC; cdr3_aa: CASSFLDRLGYGYTF